The source of this T cell receptor beta chain is a study of blood T cell repertoires in COVID-19. Clones were read by immunoSEQ multiplex PCR, and TCRdb kept only the in-frame ones, dropping some. The sample yields about 310,000 clones, roughly 90% seen once. The CDR3 totals 16 residues. Germline V CDR1 and CDR2: SGHRS, YFSETQ. V lost 0 bases and J 3 bases, leaving 16 bases between the germline ends. Material for sequencing was peripheral blood. This receptor was identified in a woman in her twenties or thirties with COVID-19, enrolled during active disease. This rearrangement joins TRBV5-1 to TRBJ2-7, with a tentative D call TRBD1 (5 bases). The CDR3 nucleotides are TGCGCCAGCAGCTTGGCCGGTCGAGTAGGGGTCTACGAGCAGTACTTC. Translating it yields CASSLAGRVGVYEQYF.